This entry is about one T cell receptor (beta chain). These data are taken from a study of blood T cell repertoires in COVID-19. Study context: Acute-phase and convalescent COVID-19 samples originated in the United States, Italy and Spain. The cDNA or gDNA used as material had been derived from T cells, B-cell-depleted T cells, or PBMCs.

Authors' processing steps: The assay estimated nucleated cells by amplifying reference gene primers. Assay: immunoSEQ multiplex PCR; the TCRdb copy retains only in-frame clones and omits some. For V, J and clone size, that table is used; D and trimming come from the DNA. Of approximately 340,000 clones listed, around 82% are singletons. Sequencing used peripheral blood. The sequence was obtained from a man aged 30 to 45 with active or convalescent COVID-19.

CDR3 nucleotide sequence: TGTGCCATCAGTGAGTCGATCCAGGGTGACAATTCACCCCTCCACTTT. This gives the protein CAISESIQGDNSPLHF. V usage is TRBV10-3 and J usage is TRBJ1-6; weak D call: TRBD1 (5 bases). This CDR3 spans 16 amino acids. Trimming took off 0 bases at V and 7 bases at J, with 13 bases between the two ends. Germline assignment: CDR1 ENHRY and CDR2 SYGVKD.